These 17 T cell receptor beta chains originate from one sample sequenced in a study of early T cells in non-severe SARS-CoV-2 infection. One entry per CDR3 protein, called by TCRdb with MiXCR from the 5' RACE reads. The data hold 25,000 to 30,000 distinct CDR3 sequences, with almost 4.5% observed a single time. The sample consisted of whole blood. The receptors come from an adult who was a healthcare worker with PCR-confirmed SARS-CoV-2 infection or an uninfected control (not recorded which).

This clonotype was found many times. V gene TRBV27 combines with J gene TRBJ1-2; TRBD1 agrees at 8 bases. The CDR3 is 14 amino acids. Trimming took 5 bases from V and 2 from J; bases not matched to a gene: 4. Germline V gene lookup returns CDR1 MNHEY and CDR2 SMNVEV (reference sequence). DNA of the CDR3: TGTGCCAGCAGTCCGCAGGGGGCCAACTATGGCTACACCTTC. It encodes CASSPQGANYGYTF.

The V gene is TRBV6-1, the J gene TRBJ1-5, with unresolved D. CDR3 length: 16 residues. Per germline, CDR1 MNHNS and CDR2 SASEGT. V shed 2 bases and J shed 0 bases, with 11 bases lying between them. The CDR3 DNA reads as TGTGCCAGCAGTGAAAGGCGGCAGATTAGCAATCAGCCCCAGCATTTT. Its protein is CASSERRQISNQPQHF.

This clonotype was seen many times. V gene TRBV28 combines with J gene TRBJ2-1; the D is unclear. Trimming shortened V by 2 bases and J by 0 bases, and 8 bases separated the two germline ends. The CDR3 has 15 residues. Germline V gene sequence: CDR1 MDHEN, CDR2 SYDVKM. As DNA, the CDR3 is TGTGCCAGCAGTTTAATCCAGAGCTCCTACAATGAGCAGTTCTTC. Protein sequence: CASSLIQSSYNEQFF.

This clonotype was observed at least ten times. The rearrangement uses TRBV30 and TRBJ1-3; the match to TRBD1 covers 7 bases. Germline V lookup: CDR1 GTSNPN, CDR2 SVGIG (reference sequence). V shed 0 bases and J 3 bases; nucleotides not matched to a gene: 2. CDR3 length: 14 amino acids. The CDR3 spells CAWSVNRGGNTIYF. The CDR3 DNA reads as TGTGCCTGGAGTGTAAACAGGGGTGGAAACACCATATATTTT.

This clonotype was recorded many times. The chain combines TRBV10-2 with TRBJ2-1, with 9 positions matching TRBD1. The CDR3 contains 15 residues. Trimming at V came to 11 bases and at J to 5 bases, leaving 13 bases not matched to a gene. Germline CDR1 is WSHSY and CDR2 is SAAADI. DNA of the CDR3: TGCGCCGGCAACAACGGACAGGGGATGGACAATGAGCAGTTCTTC. Protein sequence: CAGNNGQGMDNEQFF.

This clonotype was seen repeatedly, ten times or more. The V gene is TRBV7-9, the J gene TRBJ2-3; D is possibly TRBD1 (6 bases). Trimming removed 5 bases at V and 0 bases at J, with 15 bases between. The CDR3 spans 16 residues. Germline V gene lookup returns CDR1 SEHNR and CDR2 FQNEAQ (reference sequence). CDR3 coding DNA: TGTGCCAGCAGCGTTTTGGACAGACCTAGCACAGATACGCAGTATTTT. This gives the protein CASSVLDRPSTDTQYF.

This chain links TRBV5-1 with TRBJ1-5, with 7 bases matching TRBD1. The V and J ends lost 0 bases and 3 bases, in that order; junction bases with no gene match: 3. The germline gives CDR1 SGHRS, CDR2 YFSETQ. The CDR3 contains 15 residues. CDR3 coding DNA: TGCGCCAGCAGCTTGGCCGGACAGGACAATCAGCCCCAGCATTTT. Its translation is CASSLAGQDNQPQHF.

This clonotype was seen many times. This sequence joins TRBV5-4 and TRBJ1-6; D is perhaps TRBD1 (5 bases). Trimming removed 0 bases at V and 10 bases at J, with 11 bases between. Germline values: CDR1 SGHNT, CDR2 YYREEE (reference sequence). This CDR3 region has 14 residues. In DNA, the CDR3 is TGTGCCAGCAGCTTGGGGAAAGGGGCCTCACCCCTCCACTTT. This encodes CASSLGKGASPLHF.

There are many counts of this clonotype. The chain has TRBV29-1 and TRBJ1-2, with D tentatively TRBD1 (6 bases). V lost 0 bases to trimming and J lost 8 bases, with 16 bases between them. The CDR3 has 14 amino acids. CDR1 is SQVTM, CDR2 ANQGSEA, per germline. The CDR3 sequence: CSVEEWTDKGGYTF. In DNA form, the CDR3 reads TGCAGCGTTGAAGAGTGGACAGATAAGGGGGGCTACACCTTC.

This clonotype was recorded many times. The chain is built from TRBV19 and TRBJ1-1; 8 positions agree with TRBD1. V shed 5 bases and J 4 bases; nucleotides not matched to a gene: 6. CDR3 size: 14 residues. Per the germline V gene, CDR1 is LNHDA and CDR2 is SQIVND (reference sequence). Here the CDR3 DNA reads TGTGCCAGTAGTTTCGGGGGACAGGTCACTGAAGCTTTCTTT. Amino acids: CASSFGGQVTEAFF.

This clonotype was observed many times. This chain uses TRBV7-9 with TRBJ1-1, with D possibly being TRBD1 (5 bases). V lost 2 bases, J lost 1 base, and 8 bases lay in between. Germline V gene sequence: CDR1 SEHNR, CDR2 FQNEAQ (reference sequence). The CDR3 has 14 residues. CDR3 loop: CASSLQGRNTEAFF. The DNA for the CDR3 is TGTGCCAGCAGCTTACAGGGTAGGAACACTGAAGCTTTCTTT.

The V and J genes are TRBV4-2 and TRBJ2-7, with no clear D. Trimming cost V 5 bases and J 1 base, with 15 bases left between them. The germline gives CDR1 LGHNA, CDR2 YNFKEQ. The CDR3 has 15 amino acids. In nucleotides, the CDR3 is TGTGCCAGCAGCGCCTCGCAGCCCTCATCCTACGAGCAGTACTTC. This gives the protein CASSASQPSSYEQYF.

At least ten counts were recorded for this clonotype. This chain uses TRBV28 with TRBJ2-7; TRBD1 matches at 7 bases. Germline CDR1 MDHEN, CDR2 SYDVKM. After removal of 4 bases from V and 4 bases from J, the junction contained 4 bases not matched to a gene. The CDR3 extends over 13 amino acids. This CDR3 reads CASSSTGFYEQYF. The CDR3 bases are TGTGCCAGCAGTTCGACAGGGTTTTACGAGCAGTACTTC.

In its sample, this clonotype was seen many times. The CDR3 DNA reads as TGTGCCAGTAGTTCCCCCGGGACACCGTCTAACTATGGCTACACCTTC. Translation: CASSSPGTPSNYGYTF. The chain employs TRBV19 and TRBJ1-2; tentative D call: TRBD1 (6 bases). The germline CDR1 and CDR2 sequences are LNHDA and SQIVND (reference sequence). Trimming removed 5 bases from V and 0 bases from J, with 16 bases in between. The CDR3 contains 16 residues. The full variable domain, rest sourced from reference TRBV19 and TRBJ1-2, is DGGITQSPKYLFRKEGQNVTLSCEQNLNHDAMYWYRQDPGQGLRLIYYSQIVNDFQKGDIAEGYSVSREKKESFPLTVTSAQKNPTAFYLCASSSPGTPSNYGYTFGSGTRLTVV.

The genes are TRBV19 and TRBJ1-5; TRBD1 is a possible D gene (6 bases). This CDR3 contains 15 residues. The V and J ends lost 4 bases and 4 bases respectively, with 14 bases between them. In germline, CDR1 is LNHDA, CDR2 SQIVND (reference sequence). This CDR3 reads CASSTAGQTNQPQHF. Here the CDR3 DNA reads TGTGCCAGTAGTACAGCAGGACAGACTAATCAGCCCCAGCATTTT.

This clonotype was observed many times. The rearrangement links TRBV7-9 to TRBJ2-5; 8 bases fit TRBD2. The V and J ends lost 5 bases and 4 bases, in that order; junction bases with no gene match: 6. Germline CDR1 SEHNR, CDR2 FQNEAQ (reference sequence). This CDR3 contains 14 residues. The CDR3 sequence is CASSGLRGVETQYF. The CDR3 DNA is TGTGCCAGCAGCGGCCTGCGGGGGGTAGAGACCCAGTACTTC.

Ten or more counts support this clonotype. The chain carries TRBV7-8 and TRBJ1-6; D remains unclear. With 0 bases removed from V and 19 bases from J, the gap between germline ends came to 19 bases. Germline V CDR1 and CDR2: SGHVS, FQNEAQ. This CDR3 has 14 residues. For the CDR3, the DNA is TGTGCCAGCAGCTTAGCGGAGGGAGTCACCCCTCCACACTTT. Translated: CASSLAEGVTPPHF.